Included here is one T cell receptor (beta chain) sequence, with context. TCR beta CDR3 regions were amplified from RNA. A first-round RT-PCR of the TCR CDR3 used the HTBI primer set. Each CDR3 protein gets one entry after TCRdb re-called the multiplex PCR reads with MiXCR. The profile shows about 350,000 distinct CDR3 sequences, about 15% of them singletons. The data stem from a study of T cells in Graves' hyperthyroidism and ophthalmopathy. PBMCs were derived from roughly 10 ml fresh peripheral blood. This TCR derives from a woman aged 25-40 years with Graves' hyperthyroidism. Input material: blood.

CDR3 residues: CASRTGPGEPQHF. CDR3 coding DNA: TGTGCCAGCCGGACAGGGCCAGGGGAGCCCCAGCATTTT. The V call is TRBV19, the J call TRBJ1-5; 8 nucleotides match TRBD1. Unmatched junction bases numbered 9, after V lost 9 bases and J lost 8 bases. This CDR3 comprises 13 residues. Germline V CDR1 and CDR2: LNHDA, SQIVND (reference sequence).